The 23 T cell receptor beta chains listed next were all sequenced from one sample in a study of OX40 agonist ivuxolimab in advanced cancers. Profiling relied on immunoSEQ multiplex PCR, and the TCRdb table lists in-frame clones only, not all of them. Of 55,000 to 70,000 clones listed, under 85% are singletons. Here the sequenced sample was CD4+ or CD8+ T cells sorted from blood, taken in a trial of the OX40 agonist ivuxolimab. Source of these receptors: an adult with an advanced solid tumor such as melanoma, head and neck, liver or kidney cancer.

The J gene is TRBJ1-5, the V gene TRBV5-1; D unresolved. V lost 0 bases, J lost 3 bases, and 7 bases lay in between. CDR1 and CDR2 (germline): SGHRS, YFSETQ. This CDR3 has 14 residues. The CDR3: CASSLEGFNQPQHF. CDR3 sequence (DNA): TGCGCCAGCAGCTTGGAAGGCTTCAATCAGCCCCAGCATTTT.

The chain links TRBV11-1 to TRBJ1-1; no reliable D call. V was shortened by 3 bases and J by 6 bases, with 11 bases between the two germline ends. This CDR3 contains 13 residues. Germline loops: CDR1 SGHAT, CDR2 FQDESV (reference sequence). The CDR3 loop is CASSFFGQPEAFF. CDR3 sequence (DNA): TGTGCCAGCAGCTTCTTTGGCCAACCTGAAGCTTTCTTT.

This sequence joins TRBV9 and TRBJ2-5; 8 nucleotides line up with TRBD2. V gave up 0 bases and J gave up 5 bases; unmatched junction bases: 6. Germline V gene sequence: CDR1 SGDLS, CDR2 YYNGEE. The CDR3 length is 15 residues. In nucleotides, the CDR3 is TGTGCCAGCAGCGTAGAAGGGACTAGTTATGAGACCCAGTACTTC. Its protein is CASSVEGTSYETQYF.

The chain joins TRBV7-8 to TRBJ1-2, with TRBD1 matching over 7 bases. CDR1 SGHVS and CDR2 FQNEAQ come from the germline V gene. With V trimmed by 1 base and J by 8 bases, 10 bases remained unmatched. This CDR3 contains 15 residues. CDR3 residues: CASSLDLTGLFGYTF. The CDR3 nucleotides are TGTGCCAGCAGCTTAGACCTGACAGGGTTGTTCGGCTACACCTTC.

V gene TRBV29-1 combines with J gene TRBJ2-5; the match to TRBD2 covers 10 bases. Per the germline V gene, CDR1 is SQVTM and CDR2 is ANQGSEA. The junction had 12 bases not matched to a gene; V was cut back by 3 bases and J by 5 bases. The CDR3 is 16 residues long. CDR3 protein: CSVELAGAPPRETQYF. DNA for the CDR3: TGCAGCGTTGAGCTAGCGGGGGCCCCACCCCGGGAGACCCAGTACTTC.

In its sample, this clone was seen a few times. J is TRBJ1-5 and V is TRBV7-2; the D is unclear. Between the trimmed V and J ends, which lost 1 base and 4 bases, there was a span of 11 bases. Germline CDR1 is SGHTA and CDR2 is FQGNSA. The CDR3 covers 15 residues. The CDR3, as DNA: TGTGCCAGCAGCTTAGGACCGCAAACGAATCAGCCCCAGCATTTT. It is translated as CASSLGPQTNQPQHF.

The V call is TRBV19, the J call TRBJ1-5; D is undetermined. The germline V gene encodes CDR1 LNHDA and CDR2 SQIVND (reference sequence). The CDR3 length is 15 residues. V lost 6 bases and J lost 3, with 15 bases in between. The CDR3 protein is CASRSPSGNNQPQHF. The DNA for the CDR3 is TGTGCCAGTAGATCCCCTTCGGGGAACAATCAGCCCCAGCATTTT.

CDR3 in amino acids: CASSPRGTATGETQYF. CDR3 bases: TGTGCCAGCTCCCCTAGGGGCACGGCGACGGGGGAGACCCAGTACTTC. The chain combines TRBV18 with TRBJ2-5, with D tentatively TRBD1 or TRBD2 (5 bases each). This CDR3 comprises 16 residues. V lost 6 bases and J lost 5, with 22 bases in between. CDR1 is KGHSH and CDR2 is LQKENI in the germline V gene.

The CDR3 spells CASSPTGSSYNSPLHF. Here the CDR3 DNA reads TGTGCCAGCAGCCCGACGGGGAGCTCCTATAATTCACCCCTCCACTTT. The V call is TRBV7-9, the J call TRBJ1-6; no reliable D call. The V gene's germline CDR1 is SEHNR and CDR2 FQNEAQ (reference sequence). This CDR3 region has 16 residues. V lost 5 bases to trimming and J lost 0 bases, with 11 bases between them.

V usage is TRBV2 and J usage is TRBJ1-4, with D hard to call. CDR1 is SNHLY, CDR2 FYNNEI, per germline. The CDR3 consists of 16 residues. The V and J ends lost 6 bases and 8 bases respectively, with 22 bases between them. The CDR3 here is CASSPGSAVPREKLFF. CDR3 sequence (DNA): TGTGCCAGCAGCCCCGGGTCAGCGGTTCCGCGGGAAAAACTGTTTTTT.

The chain is built from TRBV19 and TRBJ2-5; TRBD2 aligns across 15 bases. The end of the DNA fits TRBJ2-7 better, so the J call may be wrong. The CDR3 spans 16 residues. Per the germline V gene, CDR1 is LNHDA and CDR2 is SQIVND (reference sequence). The CDR3 loop is CASSLTGTSGRYEQYF. The CDR3 DNA sequence: TGTGCCAGTAGCCTGACCGGGACTAGCGGGAGGTACGAGCAGTACTTC.

This sequence joins TRBV11-1 and TRBJ2-3; unclear D gene. V was pared by 6 bases and J by 1 base, with 14 bases between. The CDR3 sequence is 15 residues long. CDR1 and CDR2 (germline): SGHAT, FQDESV (reference sequence). CDR3 DNA: TGTGCCAGCAGTTTACTTCCTTCTGGCACAGATACGCAGTATTTT. Translating gives CASSLLPSGTDTQYF.

The J gene is TRBJ1-1, the V gene TRBV28; D remains ambiguous. The germline V gene has CDR1 MDHEN and CDR2 SYDVKM. V gave up 3 bases and J gave up 0 bases, with 5 bases separating them. The CDR3 covers 13 residues. The CDR3 DNA reads TGTGCCAGCAGTTTGATGATGAACACTGAAGCTTTCTTT. It translates to CASSLMMNTEAFF.

The gene calls are TRBV28 and TRBJ2-2; a possible D gene is TRBD1 (6 bases). V was clipped by 1 base and J by 3 bases, with 12 bases between them. The germline V gene encodes CDR1 MDHEN and CDR2 SYDVKM. This CDR3 has 16 residues. CDR3 sequence: CASSLSQGPYTGELFF. CDR3 coding DNA: TGTGCCAGCAGTTTATCCCAGGGGCCATACACCGGGGAGCTGTTTTTT.

This clone occurred a few times. The rearrangement uses TRBV4-2 and TRBJ2-7; 7 nucleotides line up with TRBD2. The ends lost 0 bases at V and 4 bases at J; junction bases unmatched: 9. The CDR3 extends over 16 amino acids. CDR1 LGHNA and CDR2 YNFKEQ come from the germline V gene. The CDR3 DNA is TGTGCCAGCAGCCAAGATTTTGCGGGAGTGGGGTACGAGCAGTACTTC. Protein sequence: CASSQDFAGVGYEQYF.

The rearrangement links TRBV2 to TRBJ1-2; 9 positions match TRBD1. Per germline, CDR1 SNHLY and CDR2 FYNNEI. V lost 1 base to trimming and J lost 5 bases; unmatched junction nucleotides: 8. The CDR3 runs to 16 residues. This chain's CDR3 is CASSEGRDRVWYGYTF. CDR3 DNA sequence: TGTGCCAGCAGTGAAGGGAGGGACAGGGTTTGGTATGGCTACACCTTC.

The chain joins TRBV18 to TRBJ1-4; the match to TRBD1 covers 10 bases. The CDR3 runs to 16 residues. V was clipped by 1 base and J by 5 bases; unmatched bases: 4. Germline V CDR1 and CDR2: KGHSH, LQKENI. The CDR3: CASSPRQDRGNEKLFF. The CDR3 DNA is TGTGCCAGCTCACCACGTCAGGACAGGGGGAATGAAAAACTGTTTTTT.

This clone has only one observation. The J gene is TRBJ2-3, the V gene TRBV19, with TRBD2 matching 12 bases. The V segment lost 9 bases and the J segment 5 bases; nucleotides outside the gene matches: 9. There are 15 residues in the CDR3. Germline CDR1 reads LNHDA; CDR2 reads SQIVND (reference sequence). As DNA, the CDR3 is TGTGCCAGCGCCGGACTAGCGGGGACTGGAGATACGCAGTATTTT. It is translated as CASAGLAGTGDTQYF.

The gene calls are TRBV6-5 and TRBJ2-2; possibly TRBD2 for D (6 bases). The germline CDR1 and CDR2 sequences are MNHEY and SVGAGI. CDR3 length: 14 residues. Trimming cost V 5 bases and J 8 bases, with 15 bases left between them. CDR3 DNA sequence: TGTGCCAGCAGTAGCGGACGGAGGGTTGGGGAGCTGTTTTTT. It yields the protein CASSSGRRVGELFF.

This clone has just one count. The chain recombines TRBV7-9 with TRBJ2-3; 7 bases match TRBD1. CDR3 length equals 14 residues. Germline trimming cut 5 bases from V and 2 bases from J; bases unmatched to any gene: 4. Germline V lookup: CDR1 SEHNR, CDR2 FQNEAQ (reference sequence). CDR3: CASSMGQNTDTQYF. Written as DNA, the CDR3 is TGTGCCAGCAGCATGGGACAGAACACAGATACGCAGTATTTT.

The chain recombines TRBV7-9 with TRBJ2-5; D is possibly TRBD1 (6 bases). There are 19 residues in the CDR3. V was shortened by 1 base and J by 3 bases, with 24 bases between the two germline ends. Germline lookup yields CDR1 SEHNR and CDR2 FQNEAQ (reference sequence). The CDR3 DNA is TGTGCCAGCAGCTTAGAATTGGGGTGGGGGCGCACGGCCGAAGAGACCCAGTACTTC. This encodes CASSLELGWGRTAEETQYF. Drawing the rest from reference TRBV7-9 and TRBJ2-5, the complete variable domain is DTGVSQNPRHKITKRGQNVTFRCDPISEHNRLYWYRQTLGQGPEFLTYFQNEAQLEKSRLLSDRFSAERPKGSFSTLEIQRTEQGDSAMYLCASSLELGWGRTAEETQYFGPGTRLLVL.

This chain joins TRBV19 and TRBJ1-1; D possibly corresponds to TRBD1 (5 bases). Germline loops: CDR1 LNHDA, CDR2 SQIVND (reference sequence). This CDR3 is built from 13 residues. V was trimmed by 5 bases and J by 4 bases, leaving 11 bases between them. CDR3 residues: CASSVPGGTEAFF. The DNA for the CDR3 is TGTGCCAGTAGTGTCCCTGGGGGCACTGAAGCTTTCTTT.

V and J are TRBV2 and TRBJ1-1; no definite D call. In germline, CDR1 is SNHLY, CDR2 FYNNEI. Trimming stripped 4 bases from V and 0 bases from J, with 6 bases between. The CDR3 length is 13 residues. The CDR3 spells CASSGSLNTEAFF. The CDR3 nucleotides are TGTGCCAGCAGTGGGAGTTTGAACACTGAAGCTTTCTTT.